These T cell receptor beta chains were read from a single sample in a study of post-analysis software for immune sequencing data. TCRdb used MiXCR to reprocess the PCR reads, holding one entry per CDR3 protein. Counted here are under 650,000 distinct CDR3 sequences, roughly 45% occurring once; the ten biggest clones make up approximately 1.7%. Source material: blood. Receptors were obtained from a girl between 5 and 17 years old with multiple sclerosis. Each CDR3 is given with its conserved first and last residue. Each record gives: D gene, J gene, V gene, clone size, CDR3 DNA, CDR3 protein. The D gene is left open where the match is weak. Clone size is given for some rows only: seen once, a few or many times, or a class if the clone is expanded.

>TRBD1|TRBJ2-7|TRBV10-3|.
TGTGCCATCAGGCGGGACAGGGCCTACGAGCAGTACTTC
CAIRRDRAYEQYF
>.|TRBJ2-5|TRBV6-5|few
TGTGCCAGCAGTGGGACCTTTAGCTCCTACGGGCAGTACTTC
CASSGTFSSYGQYF
>.|TRBJ2-7|TRBV28|few
TGTGCCAGCAGGATGACAGGACCCTACGAGCAGTACTTC
CASRMTGPYEQYF
>TRBD2|TRBJ2-4|TRBV7-2|.
TGTGCCAGCAGCTTGCAACTAGCGGGGACCTTAGCCAAAAACATTCAGTACTTC
CASSLQLAGTLAKNIQYF
>TRBD1|TRBJ2-5|TRBV20-1|.
TGCAGTGCTAGAGGGGGGGACAGGGGGTCGGGAGAGACCCAGTACTTC
CSARGGDRGSGETQYF
>TRBD1|TRBJ2-7|TRBV5-6|.
TGTGCCAGCTCACCTGGGACAGGGGTCTCCTACGAGCAGTACTTC
CASSPGTGVSYEQYF
>TRBD1|TRBJ2-6|TRBV25-1|.
TGTGCCAGCAGCCAGACAGGGCCCTCTGGGGCCAACGTCCTGACTTTC
CASSQTGPSGANVLTF
>.|TRBJ1-2|TRBV27|.
TGTGCCACCTCCGAGGCGGGGGATTGGGGTGGCTACACCTTC
CATSEAGDWGGYTF
>.|TRBJ2-3|TRBV27|.
TGTGCCAGCAGAAAGACAGGTACGCAGTATTTT
CASRKTGTQYF
>TRBD2|TRBJ2-5|TRBV5-1|few
TGCGCCAGCAGCGCGGGAGTCCCCGGGGAGACCCAGTACTTC
CASSAGVPGETQYF
>TRBD1|TRBJ2-7|TRBV29-1|.
TGCAGCGTGCCGGACAGGGGCCCGGGAGGTGAGCAGTACTTC
CSVPDRGPGGEQYF
>.|TRBJ2-1|TRBV7-8|few
TGTGCCAGCAGCTTAGAGAGGGCCTACAATGAGCAGTTCTTC
CASSLERAYNEQFF
>TRBD1|TRBJ1-5|TRBV4-1|.
TGCGCCAGCAGCCAAGATGGGACAGGGGGATATCAGCCCCAGCATTTT
CASSQDGTGGYQPQHF
>TRBD2|TRBJ2-7|TRBV20-1|.
TGCAGTGCTAGTCCTAGCGGGACCTACGAGCAGTACTTC
CSASPSGTYEQYF
>.|TRBJ2-7|TRBV24-1|.
TGTGCCACCGCGGACAGTACCTACAATGAGCAGTACTTC
CATADSTYNEQYF
>TRBD2|TRBJ2-1|TRBV5-6|few
TGTGCCAGCAGCCCCGTTCGGAGCGGGGAATATAATGAGCAGTTCTTC
CASSPVRSGEYNEQFF
>TRBD2|TRBJ2-1|TRBV20-1|few
TGCAGTGCTAGCCACGGGGGGACGAACAATGAGCAGTTCTTC
CSASHGGTNNEQFF
>TRBD1|TRBJ1-2|TRBV7-9|few
TGTGCCAGCAGCGGGAGGGACAGGGGATATTATGGCTACACCTTC
CASSGRDRGYYGYTF
>TRBD1|TRBJ1-1|TRBV12-3/TRBV12-4|few
TGTGCCAGCAGTAGAGGGACAGGAAACACTGAAGCTTTCTTT
CASSRGTGNTEAFF
>.|TRBJ2-7|TRBV10-3|few
TGTGCCATCAGTGACGGATCCGCGGATGCCTACGAGCAGTACTTC
CAISDGSADAYEQYF
>.|TRBJ2-5|TRBV5-1|.
TGCGCCAGCAGCTTGTCACAGGTGCGGGGGACCCAGTACTTC
CASSLSQVRGTQYF
>.|TRBJ1-2|TRBV5-1|.
TGCGCCAGCAGCGCCTACAGTGGCAGGGGCTACACCTTC
CASSAYSGRGYTF
>TRBD2|TRBJ2-3|TRBV7-2|.
TGTGCCAGTGGCGGGAGCGGCCCAGATACGCAGTATTTT
CASGGSGPDTQYF
>.|TRBJ2-3|TRBV12-3/TRBV12-4|.
TGTGCCAGCAGTTTTGCCAGGGGTAACGCAGATACGCAGTATTTT
CASSFARGNADTQYF
>TRBD2|TRBJ2-3|TRBV27|few
TGTGCCAGCCCAGCGGGAGACACAGATACGCAGTATTTT
CASPAGDTDTQYF
>TRBD1|TRBJ2-5|TRBV6-6|few
TGTGCCAGCAGTCTAGGACAGGAACTCCCCCAGTACTTC
CASSLGQELPQYF
>TRBD1|TRBJ2-2|TRBV6-5|.
TGTGCCAGCAGCAGACAGGGGACCGGCGGGGAGCTGTTTTTT
CASSRQGTGGELFF
>.|TRBJ2-1|TRBV28|few
TGTGCCAGCAGTTCCAGAGGAGGGGCCGGTGGTGAGCAGTTCTTC
CASSSRGGAGGEQFF
>TRBD1|TRBJ1-4|TRBV6-2/TRBV6-3|.
TGTGCCAGCAGTTACTCGACAAGGGGGCAAGAAAAACTGTTTTTT
CASSYSTRGQEKLFF
>.|TRBJ2-5|TRBV20-1|.
TGCAGTGCTACGGAGACGGAGACCCAGTACTTC
CSATETETQYF
>.|TRBJ2-7|TRBV6-5|few
TGTGCCAGCAGACGTTCCGGGACTGACATGGGAGAGCAGTACTTC
CASRRSGTDMGEQYF
>.|TRBJ2-5|TRBV7-7|.
TGTGCCAGCAGCTCCCGGGCGGGACCCTACAATGAGCAGTACTTC
CASSSRAGPYNEQYF
>.|TRBJ1-2|TRBV12-3/TRBV12-4|.
TGTGCCAGCAGTTTGGGGTCCGAAGGCTACACCTTC
CASSLGSEGYTF
>TRBD1|TRBJ1-5|TRBV6-5|few
TGTGCCAGCAGTGACAGGGGGTTGGAACAGCCCCAGCATTTT
CASSDRGLEQPQHF
>TRBD2|TRBJ2-1|TRBV4-1|.
TGCGCCAGCAGCCGAATTTTAGCGGGGGGCCCCTACAATGGGCAGTTCTTC
CASSRILAGGPYNGQFF
>TRBD2|TRBJ2-1|TRBV12-3/TRBV12-4|.
TGTGCCAGCAGCCCCGGGACTAGCGGGGCAGCATGGGAGCAGTTCTTC
CASSPGTSGAAWEQFF
>TRBD1|TRBJ1-6|TRBV5-1|.
TGCGCCAGCAGCCCCCGGACAGGGGCGAATTCACCCCTCCACTTT
CASSPRTGANSPLHF
>.|TRBJ1-1|TRBV5-5|few
TGTGCCAGCAGCTTGGGTCAGGAGTGGGGCACTGAAGCTTTCTTT
CASSLGQEWGTEAFF
>.|TRBJ2-6|TRBV4-1|.
TGCGCCAGCAGCCAACCAACAGGGAACCCCGTCTCTGGGGCCAACGTCCTGACTTTC
CASSQPTGNPVSGANVLTF
>TRBD2|TRBJ2-5|TRBV10-3|.
TGTGCCATCAGTGATTTAGCGGGAGATCTGTACTTC
CAISDLAGDLYF
>.|TRBJ1-2|TRBV21-1|once
TGTGCCAGCAGCAACAGGGCCGGAGACTATGGCTACACCTTC
CASSNRAGDYGYTF
>.|TRBJ2-3|TRBV20-1|.
TGCAGTGCTAGACGAGGGTTGGCAGTTCCTTCTAGCACAGATACGCAGTATTTT
CSARRGLAVPSSTDTQYF
>TRBD2|TRBJ2-5|TRBV7-8|.
TGTGCCAGCAGCTTAGTACTAGCGGGGGGGCCCCAGGAGACCCAGTACTTC
CASSLVLAGGPQETQYF
>.|TRBJ1-2|TRBV6-6|.
TGTGCCAGCAGAGCCCAGTCTAACTATGGCTACACCTTC
CASRAQSNYGYTF
>.|TRBJ2-1|TRBV5-1|.
TGTGCCAGCAGTACGGCCTCCTACAATGAGCAGTTCTTC
CASSTASYNEQFF
>TRBD2|TRBJ2-5|TRBV3-1|.
TGTGCCAGCAGCCAAGATCCGGGACTATCGGAGACCCAGTACTTC
CASSQDPGLSETQYF
>.|TRBJ2-1|TRBV20-1|.
TGCAGTGATAGAGATCAAGGGAACGAAGACAATGAGCAGTTCTTC
CSDRDQGNEDNEQFF
>.|TRBJ2-5|TRBV7-2|.
TGTGCCGGCAGCTTAGGGAGCGGGTGGGTCCAAGAGACCCAGTACTTC
CAGSLGSGWVQETQYF
>TRBD1|TRBJ2-1|TRBV6-5|.
TGTGCCAGCAGCACACTCTCAGGGGGCGCGTACAATGAGCAGTTCTTC
CASSTLSGGAYNEQFF
>.|TRBJ2-7|TRBV7-2|.
TGTGCCAGCAGCTCCGATCAATACGAGCAGTACTTC
CASSSDQYEQYF
>.|TRBJ2-7|TRBV21-1|.
TGTGCCAGCAGCAAAGGGGACGAGCAGTACTTC
CASSKGDEQYF
>.|TRBJ1-4|TRBV12-3/TRBV12-4|few
TGTGCCAGCAGTTTCAGCGCAACTAATGAAAAACTGTTTTTT
CASSFSATNEKLFF
>TRBD2|TRBJ2-5|TRBV7-9|few
TGTGCCAGCAGCTTAGTGTATGCGCTAGCGGGAGAGACCCAGTACTTC
CASSLVYALAGETQYF
>.|TRBJ2-7|TRBV12-3/TRBV12-4|few
TGTGCCAGCAGTTTAGAATTCGGGCAGAGCTACGAGCAGTACTTC
CASSLEFGQSYEQYF
>.|TRBJ1-2|TRBV7-8|few
TGTGCCAGCAGCTTAAGTACTTGGGATGGCTACACCTTC
CASSLSTWDGYTF
>.|TRBJ1-5|TRBV27|.
TGTGCCAGCAGTTTTCTTCGACCGAATAGCAATCAGCCCCAGCATTTT
CASSFLRPNSNQPQHF
>TRBD1|TRBJ1-2|TRBV12-3/TRBV12-4|.
TGTGCCAGCAGCCACATCGGGACAGGGGATTGGTATGGCTACACCTTC
CASSHIGTGDWYGYTF
>.|TRBJ2-1|TRBV4-1|few
TGCGCCAGCAGCCAAGTAAGCCTAGCCATTGAGCAGTTCTTC
CASSQVSLAIEQFF